Listed below are T cell receptor beta chains from one sample, sequenced in a study of cytomegalovirus exposure and HLA in healthy donors. Measured with immunoSEQ multiplex PCR; TCRdb has only the in-frame clones, and not every one. The sample includes some 120,000 clones, 65% to 85% of them seen just once. The sample comprised PBMCs. The receptor source for this set is a man aged 18 to 30 in good health and CMV-seropositive. The CDR3 runs from the conserved cysteine through the conserved F or W. The order of the fields is J gene, V gene, D gene, clone size, CDR3 DNA, CDR3 protein. A D gene is named only where the DNA matches it firmly. Only part of the rows carry a size: once, few, many, or a class if the clone is expanded.

>TRBJ2-5|TRBV7-2|-|few
TGTGCCAGCAGCCTCCGCGCGGGGCGTGGAGAGACCCAGTACTTC
CASSLRAGRGETQYF
>TRBJ2-7|TRBV19|-|-
TGTGCCAGTAGTATCGCGACTGACTCCTACGAGCAGTACTTC
CASSIATDSYEQYF
>TRBJ2-1|TRBV2|TRBD2|once
TGTGCCAGCAGGGCAGGACTAGCTCGGGAGGCAAATGAGCAGTTCTTC
CASRAGLAREANEQFF
>TRBJ1-2|TRBV5-5|-|-
TGTGCCAGCAGCTCGGGACTGACTAACTATGGCTACACCTTC
CASSSGLTNYGYTF
>TRBJ1-4|TRBV2|-|-
TGTGCCAGCAGTGACAGGGAAGGCGAAAAACTGTTTTTT
CASSDREGEKLFF
>TRBJ1-1|TRBV7-9|TRBD1|once
TGTGCCAGCAGCCCCGACAGGGACGGGCCTGAAGCTTTCTTT
CASSPDRDGPEAFF
>TRBJ1-1|TRBV6-5|-|medium-sized
TGTGCCAGCAAAAGGAAGGAGAGCACTGAAGCTTTCTTT
CASKRKESTEAFF
>TRBJ1-2|TRBV4-1|-|-
TGCGCCAGCAGCCCCCCGGTGGGTCAGGTCGATGGCTACACCTTC
CASSPPVGQVDGYTF
>TRBJ2-2|TRBV7-9|-|-
TGTGCCAGCAGCTTAGTAAGGGGGTTACGAGACAACACCGGGGAGCTGTTTTTT
CASSLVRGLRDNTGELFF
>TRBJ2-5|TRBV7-8|TRBD2|-
TGTGCCAGCAGCCCGATAGCGGGAGGGCCCCCGGAGACCCAGTACTTC
CASSPIAGGPPETQYF
>TRBJ1-3|TRBV5-1|-|-
TGCGCCAGCAGTACGGGGGAATCTGGAAACACCATATATTTT
CASSTGESGNTIYF
>TRBJ1-2|TRBV4-3|-|once
TGCGCCAGCAGCCAGGGGAAACGGGACATCTATGGCTACACCTTC
CASSQGKRDIYGYTF
>TRBJ2-7|TRBV30|TRBD1|-
TGTGCCTGGAGGATGGACAGGGGGCTTCTGCACGAGCAGTACTTC
CAWRMDRGLLHEQYF
>TRBJ2-1|TRBV7-8|-|-
TGTGCCAGCAGCCCTATGGCCCAGGGGTCCTACAATGAGCAGTTCTTC
CASSPMAQGSYNEQFF
>TRBJ1-2|TRBV19|TRBD1|-
TGTGCCAGTAGCATACCGGACAGGCTAAGCTATGGCTACACCTTC
CASSIPDRLSYGYTF
>TRBJ2-5|TRBV19|-|-
TGTGCCAGTAGCAGGACAGCTGGGTTCCAAGAGACCCAGTACTTC
CASSRTAGFQETQYF
>TRBJ1-1|TRBV10-3|-|-
TGTGCCATCAGTGTTACGGGAGGGAACACTGAAGCTTTCTTT
CAISVTGGNTEAFF
>TRBJ2-5|TRBV6-1|-|-
TGTGCCAGCAGTGATGGGGCAGGGGAAGGGACCCAGTACTTC
CASSDGAGEGTQYF
>TRBJ2-2|TRBV29-1|-|-
TGCAGCGTAGGGGACACCCTCACCGGGGAGCTGTTTTTT
CSVGDTLTGELFF
>TRBJ2-3|TRBV7-8|-|-
TGTGCCAGCAGCTCACGACTCAGCACAGATACGCAGTATTTT
CASSSRLSTDTQYF
>TRBJ1-2|TRBV7-9|TRBD1|-
TGTGCCAGCAGCTTAGACAGGGGTAACGATGGCTACACCTTC
CASSLDRGNDGYTF
>TRBJ1-3|TRBV19|-|-
TGTGCCAGTAGTATCGGTGAGGATGGAAACACCATATATTTT
CASSIGEDGNTIYF
>TRBJ1-2|TRBV4-1|-|-
TGCGCCAGCAGCCAAGTGACGGGAAACAGTTATGGCTACACCTTC
CASSQVTGNSYGYTF
>TRBJ2-7|TRBV28|TRBD1|-
TGTGCCAGCAGTTTAGGGGGACAGGGCCACGAGCAGTACTTC
CASSLGGQGHEQYF
>TRBJ1-2|TRBV5-1|-|once
TGCGCCAGCAGCTTGCTCCCGGGAGATTACTATGGCTACACCTTC
CASSLLPGDYYGYTF
>TRBJ1-2|TRBV19|TRBD1|once
TGTGCCAGTAGTATCCCTACAGGGGATTGGAATGGCTACACCTTC
CASSIPTGDWNGYTF
>TRBJ2-7|TRBV25-1|TRBD2|-
TGTGCCAGCAGTGCCTCTAGCGGGAGGGGCACCCTTTTGAGCTTC
CASSASSGRGTLLSF
>TRBJ2-7|TRBV6-6|-|-
TGTGCCAGCAGTTACCTAGCGCAAACCTACGAGCAGTACTTC
CASSYLAQTYEQYF
>TRBJ2-7|TRBV4-1|TRBD1|-
TGCGCCAGCAGCCAAGAGGACAGGGGTGACGAGCAGTACTTC
CASSQEDRGDEQYF
>TRBJ2-5|TRBV7-8|-|-
TGTGCCAGCAGGACACAAGAGACCCAGTACTTC
CASRTQETQYF
>TRBJ2-5|TRBV11-2|-|-
TGTGCCAGCAGGAATTCGGGGACCCAGTACTTC
CASRNSGTQYF
>TRBJ2-7|TRBV25-1|TRBD1|-
TGTGCCAGCAGTGAAGACAGGGTTCCGACCTACGAGCAGTACTTC
CASSEDRVPTYEQYF
>TRBJ2-7|TRBV5-1|-|once
TGCGCCAGCAAGATGCAGGGGACTACCTACGAGCAGTACTTC
CASKMQGTTYEQYF
>TRBJ2-7|TRBV7-6|-|-
TGTGCCAGCAGCCCGGGGAATACCTACGAGCAGTACTTC
CASSPGNTYEQYF
>TRBJ1-6|TRBV7-9|TRBD1|-
TGTGCCAGCAGCCTCGGACAGGGGGGTGCTTCACCCCTCCACTTT
CASSLGQGGASPLHF
>TRBJ1-1|TRBV5-1|-|-
TGCGCCAGCAGCTTGCGGGAGGGCACTGAAGCTTTCTTT
CASSLREGTEAFF
>TRBJ2-3|TRBV30|TRBD2|once
TGTGCCTGGAGGTGGCTAGCGGGCGCCAGCCCGGGGGTTGGTGGCACAGATACGCAGTATTTT
CAWRWLAGASPGVGGTDTQYF
>TRBJ2-2|TRBV7-2|TRBD2|-
TGTGCCAGCAGCTTAGGACTAGCGGGAGGGCCGGTTTCCGGGGAGCTGTTTTTT
CASSLGLAGGPVSGELFF
>TRBJ2-1|TRBV7-9|TRBD2|-
TGTGCCAGCAGCTTAGGAGGGGCGCTCGGGGGGTTGGGGAAGTTCTTC
CASSLGGALGGLGKFF
>TRBJ1-2|TRBV6-5|-|-
TGTGCCAGCAGTTACCCCAAGGGGATAGGGCACTATGGCTACACCTTC
CASSYPKGIGHYGYTF
>TRBJ2-7|TRBV2|TRBD1|-
TGTGCCAGCGGGAGACAGGGGGGCAGCTCCTACGAGCAGTACTTC
CASGRQGGSSYEQYF
>TRBJ2-5|TRBV19|TRBD2|-
TGTGCCAGTAGTAGACTAGCGGGAGGCCGAGAGACCCAGTACTTC
CASSRLAGGRETQYF
>TRBJ1-2|TRBV5-6|-|-
TGTGCCAGCAGCCCCCCGACAGTCTATGGCTACACCTTC
CASSPPTVYGYTF
>TRBJ1-1|TRBV30|-|once
TGTGCCTGGATTAGAGGCATGAACACTGAAGCTTTCTTT
CAWIRGMNTEAFF
>TRBJ2-7|TRBV7-2|TRBD1|once
TGTGCCAGCAGTTTTACCGGGACAGGGTATGAGCAGTACTTC
CASSFTGTGYEQYF
>TRBJ2-7|TRBV5-1|TRBD2|-
TGCGCCAGCAGCTTGAGACCTTTAGGACTAGCCTCAATCACCTACGAGCAGTACTTC
CASSLRPLGLASITYEQYF
>TRBJ2-3|TRBV5-4|TRBD2|-
TGTGCCAGCAGCCCCGGGGGGAGCACAGATACGCAGTATTTT
CASSPGGSTDTQYF
>TRBJ2-7|TRBV9|TRBD2|-
TGTGCCAGCAGCGTAGACACTAGCGGCGAAACACAGTACTTC
CASSVDTSGETQYF
>TRBJ2-5|TRBV19|-|-
TGTGCCAGTTCCGTAGCGGAGCTCCAAGAGACCCAGTACTTC
CASSVAELQETQYF
>TRBJ2-7|TRBV4-3|TRBD2|-
TGCGCCAGCAGCCAAGGGTTAGGGCGGGGGTCCTACGAGCAGTACTTC
CASSQGLGRGSYEQYF
>TRBJ2-7|TRBV7-8|-|-
TGTGCCAGCAGCCCCGGGGTTCTCTCCTACGAGCAGTACTTC
CASSPGVLSYEQYF
>TRBJ1-2|TRBV7-8|TRBD1|-
TGTGCCAGCAGCCTCAAGGCAACCGGGACAGAGGGTGCCTATGGCTACACCTTC
CASSLKATGTEGAYGYTF
>TRBJ1-5|TRBV6-1|-|-
TGTGCCAGCAGTGAGTACAGGGCTAATCAGCCCCAGCATTTT
CASSEYRANQPQHF
>TRBJ1-5|TRBV28|TRBD1|-
TGTGCCAGCAGTTCGGACAGGGAGGAGGGATTCGGCAATCAGCCCCAGCATTTT
CASSSDREEGFGNQPQHF
>TRBJ2-7|TRBV18|TRBD1|-
TGTGCCAGCTCAACGACAGGGTTCGAGCAGTACTTC
CASSTTGFEQYF